This TCR beta chain was captured in a study of CD8 T cells in ankylosing spondylitis. Findings and limits, study-wide: Clones tied to disease were said to be significantly enriched in matched ankylosing spondylitis synovial fluid.

Germline trimming cut 5 bases from V and 3 bases from J; bases unmatched to any gene: 9. The CDR3 covers 17 residues. Germline assignment: CDR1 MNHEY and CDR2 SMNVEV (reference sequence). This clonotype has a handful of counts. Its antigen remains unknown. TCRdb reanalysed the 5' RACE reads using MiXCR and keeps one entry per CDR3 protein. The sample contains about 150,000 distinct CDR3 sequences, under 45% of which appear only once. Material for sequencing was synovial fluid, either unsorted or a sorted T cell fraction (not recorded which). The TCR sequence derives from a male donor with ankylosing spondylitis. This rearrangement joins TRBV27 to TRBJ2-1; 11 bases align to TRBD2. The CDR3 region has the DNA TGTGCCAGCAGTGAGATTAGCGGGGGGGCCTTCTACAATGAGCAGTTCTTC. Protein sequence: CASSEISGGAFYNEQFF.